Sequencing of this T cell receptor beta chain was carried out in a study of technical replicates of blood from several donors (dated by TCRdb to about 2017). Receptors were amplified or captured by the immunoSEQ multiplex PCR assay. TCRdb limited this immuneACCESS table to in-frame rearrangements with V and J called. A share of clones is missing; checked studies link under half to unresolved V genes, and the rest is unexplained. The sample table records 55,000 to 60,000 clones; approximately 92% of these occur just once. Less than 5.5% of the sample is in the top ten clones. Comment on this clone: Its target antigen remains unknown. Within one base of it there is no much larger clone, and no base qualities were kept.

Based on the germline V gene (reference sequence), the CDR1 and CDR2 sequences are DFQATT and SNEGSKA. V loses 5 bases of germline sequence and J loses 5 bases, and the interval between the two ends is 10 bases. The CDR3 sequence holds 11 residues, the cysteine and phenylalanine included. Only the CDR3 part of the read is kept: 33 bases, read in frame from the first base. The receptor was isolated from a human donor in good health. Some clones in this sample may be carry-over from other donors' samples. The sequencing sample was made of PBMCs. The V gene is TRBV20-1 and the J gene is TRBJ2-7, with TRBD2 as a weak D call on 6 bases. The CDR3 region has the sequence CSASEGNEQYF. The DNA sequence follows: TGCAGTGCTTCGGAGGGGAACGAGCAGTACTTC.